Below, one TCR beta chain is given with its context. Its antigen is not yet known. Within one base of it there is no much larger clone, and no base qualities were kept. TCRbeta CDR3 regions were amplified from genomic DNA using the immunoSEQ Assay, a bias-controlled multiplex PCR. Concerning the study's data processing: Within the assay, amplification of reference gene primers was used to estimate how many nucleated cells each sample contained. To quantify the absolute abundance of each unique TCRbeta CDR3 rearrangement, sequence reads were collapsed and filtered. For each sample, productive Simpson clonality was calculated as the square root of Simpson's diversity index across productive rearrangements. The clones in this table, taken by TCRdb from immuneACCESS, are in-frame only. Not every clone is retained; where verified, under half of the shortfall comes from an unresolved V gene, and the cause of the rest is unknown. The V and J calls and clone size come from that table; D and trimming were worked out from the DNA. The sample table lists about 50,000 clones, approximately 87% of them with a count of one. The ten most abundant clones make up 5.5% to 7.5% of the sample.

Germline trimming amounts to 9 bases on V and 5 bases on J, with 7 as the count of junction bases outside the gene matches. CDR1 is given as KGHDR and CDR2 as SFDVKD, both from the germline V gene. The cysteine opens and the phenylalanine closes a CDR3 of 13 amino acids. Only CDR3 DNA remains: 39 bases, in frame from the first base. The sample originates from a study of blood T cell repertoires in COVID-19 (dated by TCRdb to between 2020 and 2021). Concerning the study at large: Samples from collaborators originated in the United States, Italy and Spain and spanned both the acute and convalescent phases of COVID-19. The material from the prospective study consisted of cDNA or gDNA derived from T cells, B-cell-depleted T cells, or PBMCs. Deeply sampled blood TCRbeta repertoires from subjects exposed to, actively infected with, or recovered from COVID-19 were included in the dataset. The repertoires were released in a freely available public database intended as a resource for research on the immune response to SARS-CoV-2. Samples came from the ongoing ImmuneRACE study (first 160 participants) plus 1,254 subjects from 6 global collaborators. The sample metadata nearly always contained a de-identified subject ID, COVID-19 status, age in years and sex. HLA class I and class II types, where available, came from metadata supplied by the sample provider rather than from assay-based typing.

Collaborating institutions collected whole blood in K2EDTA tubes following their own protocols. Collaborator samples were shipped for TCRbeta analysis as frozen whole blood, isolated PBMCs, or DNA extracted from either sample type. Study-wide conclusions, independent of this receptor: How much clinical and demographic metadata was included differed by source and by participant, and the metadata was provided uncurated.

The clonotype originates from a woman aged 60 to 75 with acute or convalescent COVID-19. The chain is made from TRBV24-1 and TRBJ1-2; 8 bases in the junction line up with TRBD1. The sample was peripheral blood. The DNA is TGTGCCACCTCACTCGGGACAGGATATGGCTACACCTTC. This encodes CATSLGTGYGYTF.